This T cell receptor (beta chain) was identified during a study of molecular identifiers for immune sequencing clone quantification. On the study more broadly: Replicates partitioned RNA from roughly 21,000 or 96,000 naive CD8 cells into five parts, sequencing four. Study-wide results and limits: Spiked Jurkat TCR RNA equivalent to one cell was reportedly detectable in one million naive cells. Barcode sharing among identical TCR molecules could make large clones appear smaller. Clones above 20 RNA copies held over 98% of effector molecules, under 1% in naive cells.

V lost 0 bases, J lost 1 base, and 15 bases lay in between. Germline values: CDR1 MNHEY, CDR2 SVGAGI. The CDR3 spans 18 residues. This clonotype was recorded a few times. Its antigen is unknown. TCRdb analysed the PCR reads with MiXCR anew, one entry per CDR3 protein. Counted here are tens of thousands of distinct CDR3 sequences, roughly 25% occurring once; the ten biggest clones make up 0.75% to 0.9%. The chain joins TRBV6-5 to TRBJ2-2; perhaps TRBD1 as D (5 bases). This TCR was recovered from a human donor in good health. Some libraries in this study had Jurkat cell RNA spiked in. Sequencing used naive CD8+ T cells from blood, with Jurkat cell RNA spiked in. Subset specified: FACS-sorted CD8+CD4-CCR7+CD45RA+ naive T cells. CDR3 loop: CASSYSVRQGWNTGELFF. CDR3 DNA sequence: TGTGCCAGCAGTTACTCGGTTCGGCAGGGTTGGAACACCGGGGAGCTGTTTTTT.